Reported below is one TCR beta chain. Its antigen has not been determined. Per-nucleotide qualities are absent, and no much larger clonotype sits a single base away. These data belong to a study of blood T cell repertoires in COVID-19 (TCRdb year 2020). For the wider study: Samples from collaborators originated in the United States, Italy and Spain and spanned both the acute and convalescent phases of COVID-19. Nearly every sample came with metadata listing a de-identified subject ID, COVID-19 status, age in years and sex. Samples came from the ongoing ImmuneRACE study (first 160 participants) plus 1,254 subjects from 6 global collaborators. Where HLA class I and class II types were available, the types were taken from metadata supplied by the sample provider, not from assay-based typing. Subjects who had been exposed to COVID-19, were actively infected with it, or had recovered from it provided the deeply sampled blood TCRbeta repertoires that made up the dataset. A freely available public database, intended as a resource for researchers studying the immune response to SARS-CoV-2, is where the repertoires were released. The prospective study material was composed of cDNA or gDNA derived from T cells, B-cell-depleted T cells, or PBMCs. Results and caveats for the whole study, not just this receptor: The amount of clinical and demographic metadata varied by source and participant and was provided uncurated.

TCRbeta CDR3 regions were amplified from genomic DNA by means of the immunoSEQ Assay, a bias-controlled multiplex PCR. In the source study's methods: Nucleated cell counts per sample were estimated from amplification of reference gene primers within the assay. To quantify the absolute abundance of each unique TCRbeta CDR3 rearrangement, sequence reads were collapsed and filtered. For each sample, productive Simpson clonality was calculated by taking the square root of Simpson's diversity index across productive rearrangements. TCRdb holds this immuneACCESS table with in-frame rearrangements only. Some clones are missing; in checked studies, unresolved V genes explain under half, and the rest has no known cause. V and J calls and clone size come straight from that table; D and trimming were deduced from the DNA. Present in this sample are around 250,000 clones, 80% to 85% of which were seen just once. The top ten clones comprise 1.5% of the sample.

A second Seattle source provided samples from volunteer blood donors who had recovered from COVID-19. Each collaborating institution followed its own protocols to collect whole blood in K2EDTA tubes. For TCRbeta analysis, collaborators shipped samples as frozen whole blood, isolated PBMCs, or DNA extracted from either of those sample types. CDR1 and CDR2 (SGHAT, FQNNGV) derive from the germline V gene. Counted from cysteine to phenylalanine, this CDR3 has 18 amino acids. Only the CDR3 portion is preserved as DNA: 54 bases, with reading frame beginning at the first base. Trimming costs V 2 bases and J 3 bases, and their ends lie 21 bases apart.

The chain uses TRBV11-2 and TRBJ2-3; matching of 7 bases hints at TRBD2 as the D gene. This clonotype was sampled from a woman aged 40 to 50 who had recovered from COVID-19. Sequenced sample: peripheral blood. The base sequence is TGTGCCAGCAGCTTATATTATGGGGGCGGGGGCGCAACAGATACGCAGTATTTT. The resulting protein is CASSLYYGGGGATDTQYF.